Here is one TCR beta chain with its context. This specimen comes from a study of blood T cell repertoires in COVID-19. The CDR3 spans 16 residues. Looked up from germline, CDR1 is SNHLY and CDR2 is FYNNEI. V was pared by 6 bases and J by 4 bases, with 9 bases of the junction left unmatched. Source study methods: Researchers report that nucleated cell counts were estimated from reference gene primer amplification. Clones were sequenced by immunoSEQ multiplex PCR, and TCRdb holds only the in-frame ones, with some missing. V, J and clone size reflect that table, while D and trimming were determined from the DNA. The sample includes more than 35,000 clones, about four fifths of them seen just once.

The gene calls are TRBV2 and TRBJ2-2, with TRBD2 identical over 9 bases. The sequencing sample was made of peripheral blood. This clonotype was obtained from an elderly man with active or convalescent COVID-19. The CDR3 nucleotides are TGTGCCAGCAGCTCTGAGGCGGGGGGGCTCACCGGGGAGCTGTTTTTT. Protein product: CASSSEAGGLTGELFF.